What follows describes a single TCR beta chain. The source of the sample is a study of cytomegalovirus exposure and HLA in healthy donors. The PCR ran on 60 Vbeta and 13 Jbeta primers. Using immunoSEQ multiplex PCR, the repertoire was profiled, and TCRdb retains in-frame clones only, with some absent. Of about 120,000 clones detected, about 80% appear once; the ten largest clones hold around 10%. The CDR3 loop spans 14 amino acids. The V gene lost 9 bases and the J gene lost 0 bases, with 15 bases spanning the gap. The V gene's germline CDR1 is MNHEY and CDR2 SMNVEV (reference sequence). Sequencing was done on a sample of PBMCs. The clonotype comes from a man aged 30-40 years in good health and CMV-seropositive. The chain carries TRBV27 and TRBJ2-7; D gene uncertain. CDR3 protein: CASADGFSSYEQYF. CDR3 in DNA: TGTGCCAGTGCCGACGGGTTCAGCTCCTACGAGCAGTACTTC.